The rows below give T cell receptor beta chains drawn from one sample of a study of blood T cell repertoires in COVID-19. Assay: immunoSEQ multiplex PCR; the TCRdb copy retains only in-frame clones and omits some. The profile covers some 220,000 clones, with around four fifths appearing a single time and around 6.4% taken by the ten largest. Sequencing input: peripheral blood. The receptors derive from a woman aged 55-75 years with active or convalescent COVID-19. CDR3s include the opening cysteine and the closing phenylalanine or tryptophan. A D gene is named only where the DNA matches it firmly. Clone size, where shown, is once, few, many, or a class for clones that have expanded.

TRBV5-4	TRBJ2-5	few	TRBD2	TGTGCCAGCAGCTCGGCGGGGGTACAAGAGACCCAGTACTTC	CASSSAGVQETQYF
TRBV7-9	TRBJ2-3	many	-	TGTGCCAGCAGCCAACTAGCCGATACGCAGTATTTT	CASSQLADTQYF
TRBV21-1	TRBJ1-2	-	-	TGTGCCAGCAGCAACTTGGCAGGGGGCGAGGGTAACTATGGCTACACCTTC	CASSNLAGGEGNYGYTF
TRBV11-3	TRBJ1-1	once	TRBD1	TGTGCCAGCAGCTTAGGACAGGGGGCGCTTTTCAACACTGAAGCTTTCTTT	CASSLGQGALFNTEAFF
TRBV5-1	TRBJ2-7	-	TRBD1	TGCGCCAGCAGCTTGGGACAGGGGGCTTACGAGCAGTACTTC	CASSLGQGAYEQYF
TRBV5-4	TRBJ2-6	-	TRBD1	TGTGCCAGCAGCTTCGGGGACAGCCGCAACGTCCTGACTTTC	CASSFGDSRNVLTF
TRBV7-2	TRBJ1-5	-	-	TGTGCCAGCAGCCCACAGGGCCGAGGTACTGGGCCCCAGCATTTT	CASSPQGRGTGPQHF
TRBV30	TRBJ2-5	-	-	TGTGCCTGGAGTGACCGACAGGTCCTGGGGGAGACCCAGTACTTC	CAWSDRQVLGETQYF
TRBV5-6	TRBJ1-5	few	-	TGTGCCAGCAGCTTTTATGTCCCCCAGCATTTT	CASSFYVPQHF
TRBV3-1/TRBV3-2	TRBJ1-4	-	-	TGTGCCAGCAGCTCACAGGGTGGAGGTGAAAAACTGTTTTTT	CASSSQGGGEKLFF
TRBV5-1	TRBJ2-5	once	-	TGCGCCAGCAGCTTGGAAGGAGGTATCGTGGGAGAGACCCAGTACTTC	CASSLEGGIVGETQYF
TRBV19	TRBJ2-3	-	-	TGTGCCAGTAGTATCTCGAGCGGAACTAGCACAGATACGCAGTATTTT	CASSISSGTSTDTQYF
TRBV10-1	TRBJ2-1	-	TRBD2	TGCGCCAGCAGGAATGAATTAGCGGGAGGGCGCCACAATGAGCAGTTCTTC	CASRNELAGGRHNEQFF
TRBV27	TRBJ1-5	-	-	TGTGCCAGCGCCTTACGAGCGAGTCAGCCCCAGCATTTT	CASALRASQPQHF
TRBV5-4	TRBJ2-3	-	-	TGTGCCAGCACTCGGACCGAGGGAGCTGGCACAGATACGCAGTATTTT	CASTRTEGAGTDTQYF
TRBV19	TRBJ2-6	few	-	TGTGCCAGTAGGTCCGTCCGCTCTGGGGCCAACGTCCTGACTTTC	CASRSVRSGANVLTF
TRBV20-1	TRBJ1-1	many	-	TGCAGTGCTAGAGGGGGGGTTGAAGCTTTCTTT	CSARGGVEAFF
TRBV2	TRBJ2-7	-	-	TGTGCCAGCAGTGATGAGGGATTTAGTATGAAGCAGTACTTC	CASSDEGFSMKQYF
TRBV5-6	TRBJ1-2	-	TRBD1	TGTGCCAGCAGCCTCTGGGACAGGGGAGGCTATGGCTACACCTTC	CASSLWDRGGYGYTF
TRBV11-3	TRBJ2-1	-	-	TGTGCCAGCAGCTCTGTAGAAAGCATTTACAATGAGCAGTTCTTC	CASSSVESIYNEQFF
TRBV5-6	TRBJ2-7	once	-	TGTGCCAGCAGCCTCCAGGGAACCGACGAGCAGTACTTC	CASSLQGTDEQYF
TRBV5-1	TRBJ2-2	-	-	TGCGCCAGCAGCCAGGAGGGGCCTTCGGGCACCGGGGAGCTGTTTTTT	CASSQEGPSGTGELFF
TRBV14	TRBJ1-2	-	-	TGTGCCAGCAGCCAAGACAGGGACTATGGCTACACCTTC	CASSQDRDYGYTF
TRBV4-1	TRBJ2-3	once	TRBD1	TGCGCCAGCAGCAAGTCCACCGGGACAGGGTCGTCACTAGATACGCAGTATTTT	CASSKSTGTGSSLDTQYF
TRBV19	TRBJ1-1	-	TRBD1	TGTGCCAGTACTAATGCCGGGACAGGGGTGGACACTGAAGCTTTCTTT	CASTNAGTGVDTEAFF
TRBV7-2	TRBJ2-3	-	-	TGTGCCAGCAGCTCCTCGCGGGTAGCAGATACGCAGTATTTT	CASSSSRVADTQYF
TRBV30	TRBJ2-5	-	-	TGTGCCTGGAGTGTACTTGGGCAGCCGTTGGGTGAGACCCAGTACTTC	CAWSVLGQPLGETQYF
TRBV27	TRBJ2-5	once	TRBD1	TGTGCCAGCAGTCCCACCCCCGGGACAGGGAAAGAGACCCAGTACTTC	CASSPTPGTGKETQYF
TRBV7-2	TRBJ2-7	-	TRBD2	TGTGCCAGCAGCACCAGCGGACTAGCAACCTACGAGCAGTACTTC	CASSTSGLATYEQYF
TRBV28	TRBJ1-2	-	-	TGTGCCAGCAGTTTAATAGACACTAACTATGGCTACACCTTC	CASSLIDTNYGYTF
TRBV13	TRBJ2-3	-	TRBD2	TGTGCCAGCAGCTCTCAGGGACTAGCGGGAGGGCCTGGTACGCAGTATTTT	CASSSQGLAGGPGTQYF
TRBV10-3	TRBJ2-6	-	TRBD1	TGTGCAATTCAGACAGGGACGAGCTCTGGGGCCAACGTCCTGACTTTC	CAIQTGTSSGANVLTF
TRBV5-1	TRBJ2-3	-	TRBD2	TGCGCCAGCAGCTCAAAGCCAACTAGCGGTTTTAGCACAGATACGCAGTATTTT	CASSSKPTSGFSTDTQYF
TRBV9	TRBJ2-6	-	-	TGTGCCAGCAGCGTACTGGGGGGATCCGGGGCCAACGTCCTGACTTTC	CASSVLGGSGANVLTF
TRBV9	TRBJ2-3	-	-	TGTGCCAGCAGCGTAGTAGCAGTGAGCACAGATACGCAGTATTTT	CASSVVAVSTDTQYF
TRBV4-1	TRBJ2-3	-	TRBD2	TGCGCCAGCAGCCCACAAGCGGGGTTGGGGGGTACGCAGTATTTT	CASSPQAGLGGTQYF
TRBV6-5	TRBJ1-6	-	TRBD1	TGTGCCAGCGGCCCAGACAGGGATTCACCCCTCCACTTT	CASGPDRDSPLHF
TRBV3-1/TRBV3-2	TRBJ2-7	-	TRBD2	TGTGCCAGCAGTCCGACTAGCGGGAGCGGGATGGGGCAGTACTTC	CASSPTSGSGMGQYF
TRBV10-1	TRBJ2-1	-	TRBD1	TGCGCCAGCACCGGGACAGGGGTAGGTGAGCAGTTCTTC	CASTGTGVGEQFF
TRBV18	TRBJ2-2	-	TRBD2	TGTGCCAGCGCGACTAGCGGGACCGGGGAGCTGTTTTTT	CASATSGTGELFF
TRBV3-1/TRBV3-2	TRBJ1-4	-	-	TGTGCCAGCAGCCAGGGGGGGGATAATGAAAAACTGTTTTTT	CASSQGGDNEKLFF
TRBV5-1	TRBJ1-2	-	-	TGCGCCAGCAGCACCGGGACACTGACTTCCTATGGCTACACCTTC	CASSTGTLTSYGYTF
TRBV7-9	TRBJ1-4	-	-	TGTGCCAGCAGCCGGACAGATGAAAAACTGTTTTTT	CASSRTDEKLFF
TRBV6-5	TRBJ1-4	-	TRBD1	TGTGCCAGCACCTCGGTTAGGGGGCCTAATGAAAAACTGTTTTTT	CASTSVRGPNEKLFF
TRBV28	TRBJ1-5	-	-	TGTGCCAGCAGTTTAAGGGACATTCGGCCCCAGCATTTT	CASSLRDIRPQHF
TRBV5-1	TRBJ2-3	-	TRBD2	TGCGCCAGCAGCCGTGGGCCCATGACTAGCGGGGGGGCGGATACGCAGTATTTT	CASSRGPMTSGGADTQYF